A single TCR beta chain is shown here with its context. The clone's antigen remains unknown. The source of the sample is a study of cytomegalovirus exposure and HLA in healthy donors (dated 2017 in TCRdb). About the investigation overall: In an earlier analysis of 587 of the donors, 250 to 350 Gb of sequence data and approximately 100 million unique TCR beta sequences from roughly 200 million T cells were reported. Donor age, sex, ethnicity and CMV serostatus were compiled alongside the repertoire data. To decide whether each TCR beta V gene segment behaved as functional or pseudogenic, an earlier analysis of some 570 of the donors relied on high-throughput TCR beta sequencing. In the later analysis, no new phenotypic data were used to find candidate immune exposures; instead, reliance was placed on TCR beta sequences and their occurrence across donors. Among roughly 370 genotyped donors of the cohort, an average of 235,054 unique TCR beta nucleotide sequences were sequenced per donor, roughly 20% of them non-productive. All discovery cohort repertoires had been generated on a single sequencing platform. An early release covering roughly 640 HLA-typed donors comprised approximately 290 gigabases of sequencing data and 85 million to 100 million unique TCR sequences. The genetic ancestry cluster associated with self-reported Caucasian donors included over 65% of the roughly 380 genotyped donors. The study aimed to test whether cataloging public T cell receptors could reveal signatures of past pathogen exposure. Because of strong linkage in the cohort, 4 to 6 DR-DQ haplotypes were treated as single units for association and clustering. A later genetic analysis used genome-wide SNP genotypes for about 65% of the 666 donors, treating that subset as a discovery cohort. A separate validation cohort of roughly 110 different subjects was used in addition to the roughly 670-subject first cohort. To predict cytomegalovirus infection status, the study brought together high-throughput TCR immunosequencing, statistical association of individual TCRs with disease status, and machine learning. The number of typed donors differed by locus: 629-630 for A, B, C, DRB1 and DQB1; 500 to 550 for DQA1; 606 for DPA1; and some 430 for DPB1. The study used immunosequencing to profile the T cell repertoires of approximately 640 subjects and linked those repertoires to cytomegalovirus serostatus. In a later analysis, previously published TCR beta repertoires from some 640 donors were re-analyzed and high-resolution HLA genotyping was added so that TCR occurrence patterns could be studied. Both class I and class II loci were covered by HLA typing, at four-digit resolution.

The cohort was made up of under 800 healthy bone marrow donors. Cohort members were all nominally healthy when sampled, although unrecorded immune exposures were likely present. The donor was CMV seropositive and was included in the group of 300 or so seropositive cohort members. Every donor gave a peripheral blood sample, and the peripheral blood mononuclear cells from that sample were used for TCR beta sequencing. The Qiagen DNeasy Blood Extraction Kit was used to extract genomic DNA from the blood cell samples. Here is what the overall study found, with its caveats: The cohort was sequenced for TCR beta chains only, and without alpha or paired-chain data the features that could be detected were limited. The classifier was reported to diagnose cytomegalovirus status with high specificity and sensitivity in both the original cohort and the validation cohort. Correlated functional status among segregating V segments might reflect linkage disequilibrium, but an unknown experimental factor could not be ruled out. A later genetic analysis reported fewer N-insertions in productive TCRs among donors in an Asian-associated ancestry cluster than the approximately 670-donor mean. A cluster of highly shared sequence variants was judged likely to represent a technical artifact of the sequencing pipeline. According to a later analysis, TCR association rates differed among HLA loci, with DRB1 alleles showing the most associated TCRs and HLA-C alleles showing the fewest. Specific HLA alleles were associated with 16,951 TCR beta sequences at a false discovery rate of 0.05 in a later analysis. CMV serostatus was the only immune exposure information available for the cohort. Broadly in line with IMGT annotations, most TCR beta V segments showed up in productive rearrangements about 90% or about 30% of the time in an earlier analysis of about 500 of the donors. A further reported finding was that TCR beta sequences accurately predicted the HLA-A and HLA-B alleles for most subjects in the first cohort. Most TCR sequences were seen in very few donors, while some public TCRs were found in many individuals. In vitro tests confirmed that three of the cytomegalovirus-associated TCR beta chains recognize cytomegalovirus antigens. An association between a missense DCLRE1C variant and V-gene and J-gene trimming of TCR beta chains was found in a later genetic analysis and replicated in an independent cohort. The study gave a list of 150 to 200 TCR beta chains associated with cytomegalovirus. According to a later analysis, most CMV-associated TCR beta chains appeared to be HLA-restricted, and the HLA associations seemed to be driven largely by CMV exposure. Presence/absence analyses assumed roughly uniform sequencing depth across donors, an assumption that may not hold. Because counts were too low, roughly 18 rarely observed V segments, including chromosome 9 orphons, were left out of the earlier analysis of approximately 580 of the donors. When HLA alleles, especially DR and DQ, strongly co-occurred, TCR associations were difficult to assign to individual alleles. Some IMGT-functional V segments, including TRBV6-2 and TRBV6-3, could not be distinguished by the 87-base-pair reads and were therefore excluded. In a later analysis, several top co-occurrence clusters were reported to appear linked to parvovirus B19, influenza, CMV and Epstein-Barr virus. The authors suggested that the approach could potentially be extended to other disease states and immunological phenotypes. A later analysis found that HLA-associated TCR beta chains were more clonally expanded and had lower generation probabilities than equally common non-associated chains. Because HLA typing was missing for some donors at each locus, association tests included only the typed subset.

The germline V gene encodes CDR1 SQVTM and CDR2 ANQGSEA. V has 4 bases trimmed and J has 4 bases trimmed; junction bases matching no gene number 11. The CDR3 has 16 amino acids, counting the end cysteine and phenylalanine. The only DNA kept is the CDR3, 48 bases in frame from the first base. Library preparation used the immunoSEQ multiplex PCR assay. A mixture of 60 forward primers for TCR Vbeta segments and 13 reverse primers for TCR Jbeta segments was used in the multiplex PCR. Amplification of the CDR3 region of rearranged TCR beta genes was performed with a multiplex PCR assay on genomic DNA. On the Illumina HiSeq System, the amplified TCR beta libraries were sequenced as 87-base-pair reads. Processing in the source paper ran as follows. A later analysis tallied around 87 million unique TCR beta chains across the 666 repertoires, and about 10 million of those chains were shared by two or more donors. Raw reads were error-corrected and collapsed into unique sequences by a nearest-neighbor algorithm in which closely related sequences were merged to remove PCR and sequencing errors. CDR3 sequences were aligned to IMGT reference sequences to assign V, D and J gene segments. For a sequence to be retained, at least a six-nucleotide match to both a V gene segment and a J gene segment was required. A rearrangement counted as productive if the CDR3 had no stop codons and remained in frame with V and J, and every other rearrangement counted as non-productive. CDR3 was defined according to IMGT convention as the region running from the second conserved V-encoded cysteine to the conserved J-encoded phenylalanine. The earlier analysis of 500 to 650 of the donors excluded any sequence lacking an unambiguous match to a single V gene segment. An earlier analysis of a few hundred of the donors called V segments functional above 56.7% productive rearrangements and segregating when the between-donor standard deviation exceeded 5%. A statistical classification framework was developed to diagnose cytomegalovirus status using the catalog of TCR beta chain sequences. In a later analysis, TCR nucleotide sequences were compared against IMGT/GENE-DB human TR gene sequences so that V and J genes could be assigned. A later analysis assigned CDR3 sequences and most-parsimonious VDJ recombination scenarios with the TCRdist pipeline. In a later analysis, each TCR beta chain was defined by its CDR3 amino acid sequence together with its V-gene family, and reads without a unique V-gene family were excluded. To address suspected cross-contamination and a sequencing artifact, a later analysis removed several hundred highly shared, low-generation-probability nucleotide sequences. For each public chain, a later analysis derived a clonal expansion index from normalized ranks of inferred template counts within each repertoire. A later analysis computed generation probabilities with a VDJ recombination model fitted to out-of-frame rearrangements, and checked the results against IGoR. Hypergeometric tests were used in a later analysis to score TCR-TCR, TCR-HLA and TCR-CMV co-occurrence, with a repertoire-size bias correction applied to the TCR pairs. False discovery rates were estimated in a later analysis by permuting HLA or CMV assignments 20 times. In a later analysis, co-occurring TCRs were grouped with DBSCAN, and TCRdist sequence similarity was added when clustering was performed within HLA-allele-positive subsets. Repertoires with fewer than 30,000 or more than 120,000 public chains, plus five repertoires with anomalous nucleotide sharing, were excluded from co-occurrence clustering. The table was pulled from immuneACCESS by TCRdb, which kept in-frame rearrangements only. Such tables lose some clones; where checked, under half of the loss comes from unresolved V genes, and the rest has no known cause. V and J calls and clone size are as listed in that table; D and trimming were resolved from the DNA. The table kept for this sample lists more than 85,000 clones. The ten largest clones add up to 5.5% of the sample.

The source material was PBMCs. The source is a girl aged 5-17 years in good health and CMV-seropositive. The chain joins TRBV29-1 to TRBJ2-2; TRBD1 aligns with 8 central bases. The bases are TGCAGCGTTGGGACAGGGAAACCGCGAGCCACCGGGGAGCTGTTTTTT. It specifies CSVGTGKPRATGELFF.